The subject of this entry is one T cell receptor (beta chain). Its antigen remains unidentified. The data were taken from a study of chemoradiotherapy in HPV16-positive cancers. Repertoires were sampled repeatedly during chemoradiotherapy. Study-level findings and limits: HPV-specific T cells were functionally defined from only a couple of HPV16-positive patients. Non-HPV-specific T cells did not expand in tumors during treatment, whereas candidate HPV-specific clones and E7-related motifs did.

Libraries were prepared by immunoSEQ multiplex PCR; TCRdb keeps only in-frame clonotypes and omits some of them. The sample holds tens of thousands of clones, roughly 95% seen once. Germline V gene data show CDR1 as LNHDA and CDR2 as SQIVND (reference sequence). This CDR3 comprises 17 residues. The V gene lost 2 bases and the J gene lost 5 bases, with 19 bases spanning the gap. This material was acquired from a patient who underwent chemoradiotherapy. This rearrangement joins TRBV19 to TRBJ1-5; D is ambiguous. The clonotype comes from a human donor with HPV-associated anogenital cancer. CDR3 residues: CASSIPAARGGDQPQHF. CDR3 nucleotide sequence: TGTGCCAGTAGTATACCCGCTGCTCGGGGTGGGGATCAGCCCCAGCATTTT.